The source of this T cell receptor (beta chain) is a study of siplizumab effects on memory and regulatory T cells. Produced via immunoSEQ multiplex PCR; TCRdb's table is partial and in-frame only. The table records 50,000 or so clones, about 97% of them present only once. The CDR3 consists of 10 residues. V lost 6 bases and J 4 bases, leaving 1 base between the germline ends. Germline CDR1 is MNHEY and CDR2 is SVGAGI. Note on this clone: Its target is unknown.

Findings of the study overall: A major contribution to the alloresponse seemed to be made by naive T cells, which seemed more diverse than memory cells. A naive or memory phenotype could not be assigned to roughly 80-95% of the proliferating CD4+ or CD8+ clones. Mappable alloreactive CD4+ clones came from Treg cells around 70% of the time on average with siplizumab, against about 26% in controls. Siplizumab produced a significant drop in alloreactive sequences attributable to unstimulated CD4+ memory cells.

The receptor's source is a human donor in good health. The chain combines TRBV6-5 with TRBJ1-3; D gene ambiguous. The sequencing sample was made of naive CD4+ T cells sorted from blood. CDR3 coding DNA: TGTGCCAGCAGGGGAAACACCATATATTTT. Its translation: CASRGNTIYF.